The rows below give T cell receptor beta chains drawn from one sample of a study of blood T cell repertoires in COVID-19. Method: immunoSEQ multiplex PCR; TCRdb's copy keeps in-frame clones and lacks some. The sample holds about 130,000 clones; around 77% are singletons and the top ten take more than 10%. The sample comprised peripheral blood. These receptors were collected from a human donor in a cohort sampled during active COVID-19. Both conserved end residues are part of each CDR3. D genes are given only for firm matches. Expanded clones get a size class; other rows say once, few or many, or leave the size out.

j_call clone_size cdr3_length v_call d_call cdr3_nt cdr3_aa
TRBJ1-6 few 15 TRBV7-9 NA TGTGCCAGCAGCCCCCTGGCAGGGGAGTCTTCACCCCTCCACTTT CASSPLAGESSPLHF
TRBJ1-5 NA 14 TRBV30 NA TGTGCCTGGGCCCCGGACAGAAAAATTCAGCCCCAGCATTTT CAWAPDRKIQPQHF
TRBJ2-5 NA 15 TRBV5-8 NA TGTGCCAGCAGCTTTGTACAGCCCGAGGGAGAGACCCAGTACTTC CASSFVQPEGETQYF
TRBJ1-5 NA 14 TRBV4-1 NA TGCGCCAGCAGCCCACCACACAGGGACCAGCCCCAGCATTTT CASSPPHRDQPQHF
TRBJ2-3 NA 16 TRBV5-5 NA TGTGCCAGCAGCCGACAACTTCCGGCAAGCACAGATACGCAGTATTTT CASSRQLPASTDTQYF
TRBJ1-6 NA 17 TRBV9 NA TGTGCCAGCACCGAGGGGGTCAGGTCGCACTTTAATTCACCCCTCCACTTT CASTEGVRSHFNSPLHF
TRBJ1-6 NA 15 TRBV27 NA TGTGCCAGCAGTTTAAGAGCAGGGATGAATTCACCCCTCCACTTT CASSLRAGMNSPLHF
TRBJ2-7 NA 16 TRBV4-2 TRBD1 TGTGCCAGCAGCCAAGATGACAGGGAAGTTATCTACGAGCAGTACTTC CASSQDDREVIYEQYF
TRBJ2-2 NA 14 TRBV25-1 TRBD1 TGTGCCAGCAGTCAGGGGGCTAGCACCGGGGAGCTGTTTTTT CASSQGASTGELFF
TRBJ1-1 few 12 TRBV6-5 TRBD1 TGTGCCAGCAGTCCAAGGGACAGGCAAGCTTTCTTT CASSPRDRQAFF
TRBJ1-1 few 13 TRBV6-4 NA TGTGCCAGCAGGAGGGAGGGGAACACTGAAGCTTTCTTT CASRREGNTEAFF
TRBJ2-4 NA 11 TRBV30 NA TGTGCCATCAGGGGGGCAAACATTCAGTACTTC CAIRGANIQYF
TRBJ1-1 NA 16 TRBV6-5 NA TGTGCCAGCAGTTACTCGAGTCGTAGTCCGAACACTGAAGCTTTCTTT CASSYSSRSPNTEAFF
TRBJ1-2 NA 15 TRBV18 TRBD1 TGTGCCAGCTCACCTACCGCCACAGGGGGAGCGGGCTACACCTTC CASSPTATGGAGYTF
TRBJ2-5 NA 14 TRBV19 NA TGTGCCAGTAGTATGAGGGACATCCAAGAGACCCAGTACTTC CASSMRDIQETQYF
TRBJ2-7 NA 16 TRBV5-6 TRBD2 TGTGCCAGCAGCTTGGAGCTAGCGGGGGGGCGGTACGAGCAGTACTTC CASSLELAGGRYEQYF
TRBJ2-7 NA 15 TRBV15 NA TGTGCCACCAGCAGGTCAGGACTGCCTTACTACGAGCAGTACTTC CATSRSGLPYYEQYF
TRBJ1-2 NA 14 TRBV28 NA TGTGCCAGCAGAGGGGGGGGAGGGGACTATGGCTACACCTTC CASRGGGGDYGYTF
TRBJ1-1 NA 14 TRBV6-5 NA TGTGCCAGCAGTTACTGGCAGGGCCAGGTTGAAGCTTTCTTT CASSYWQGQVEAFF
TRBJ1-1 NA 12 TRBV5-6 TRBD1 TGTGCCAGCAGCCTGGACAGGGATGTTGCTTTCTTT CASSLDRDVAFF
TRBJ2-3 once 14 TRBV7-6 NA TGTGCCAGCAGCTTAGCGGGACTTGGAGATACGCAGTATTTT CASSLAGLGDTQYF
TRBJ1-2 NA 13 TRBV2 NA TGTGCCAGCAGTGGGCAGGCCAGGGGCGGCTACACCTTC CASSGQARGGYTF
TRBJ1-5 NA 13 TRBV5-1 NA TGCGCCAGCAGCTTAGCGGGCTATCAGCCCCAGCATTTT CASSLAGYQPQHF
TRBJ2-3 once 17 TRBV5-4 TRBD1 TGTGCCAGCAGCCGGAAGCGGACAGGGGGAAGCACAGATACGCAGTATTTT CASSRKRTGGSTDTQYF
TRBJ1-1 NA 15 TRBV9 NA TGTGCCAGCAGCGCCGGTTTGGTAGCGAACACTGAAGCTTTCTTT CASSAGLVANTEAFF
TRBJ2-3 NA 16 TRBV7-9 TRBD1 TGTGCCAGCAGCGAAAGAACGGGACAGGGGACAGATACGCAGTATTTT CASSERTGQGTDTQYF
TRBJ2-7 NA 14 TRBV6-6 TRBD1 TGTGCCAGCAGTTACTCGGGACAGAACTACGAGCAGTACTTC CASSYSGQNYEQYF
TRBJ2-7 NA 14 TRBV19 TRBD1 TGTGCCAGTAGTAGGGGGACAGTGGTCCACGAGCAGTACTTC CASSRGTVVHEQYF
TRBJ2-6 NA 17 TRBV5-5 TRBD1 TGTGCCAGCACAAGTTCCGGGACAGGGTCCGGGGCCAACGTCCTGACTTTC CASTSSGTGSGANVLTF
TRBJ1-2 NA 16 TRBV6-2/TRBV6-3 TRBD1 TGTGCCAGCAGCTCCAAACCGACAGGGGGAGTCCATGGCTACACCTTC CASSSKPTGGVHGYTF
TRBJ2-7 NA 16 TRBV2 TRBD2 TGTGCCAGCAGTCGCGGACTAGCGGGGGAACTTTACGAGCAGTACTTC CASSRGLAGELYEQYF
TRBJ2-1 NA 14 TRBV4-1 TRBD1 TGCGCCAGCAGCCAAGAGGGCAGGGGGTATGAGCAGTTCTTC CASSQEGRGYEQFF
TRBJ1-1 once 15 TRBV13 NA TGTGCCAGCAGCTTATTCAGGGTTGCGAACACTGAAGCTTTCTTT CASSLFRVANTEAFF
TRBJ2-3 NA 17 TRBV28 NA TGTGCCAGCAGTTTATCCCGTAGCGGTTGGCTCACAGATACGCAGTATTTT CASSLSRSGWLTDTQYF
TRBJ1-1 NA 16 TRBV5-6 TRBD1 TGTGCCAGCAGCTGGGGGACAGGGGGTTTCAACACTGAAGCTTTCTTT CASSWGTGGFNTEAFF
TRBJ2-2 NA 17 TRBV5-1 NA TGCGCCAGCAGCTTTACAGTCCAAGGTCCGGACACCGGGGAGCTGTTTTTT CASSFTVQGPDTGELFF
TRBJ2-4 NA 16 TRBV2 NA TGTGCCAGCAGTGCGTGGGGGGGCACGGACAAAAACATTCAGTACTTC CASSAWGGTDKNIQYF
TRBJ2-7 NA 13 TRBV27 NA TGTGCCAGCAGTTATCAGGGCTGGGGCGAGCAGTACTTC CASSYQGWGEQYF
TRBJ2-1 NA 16 TRBV24-1 TRBD1 TGTGCCACCAGTGAAAAGGACAGGGGGCGCATCCATGAGCAGTTCTTC CATSEKDRGRIHEQFF
TRBJ1-4 NA 15 TRBV14 TRBD1 TGTGCCAGCAGCCAAAACCAGGGGGCAAATGAAAAACTGTTTTTT CASSQNQGANEKLFF
TRBJ2-7 once 15 TRBV7-6 TRBD1 TGTGCCAGCAGCGACGGACAGGGCCCTTTCGACGAGCAGTACTTC CASSDGQGPFDEQYF
TRBJ1-3 NA 14 TRBV28 TRBD1 TGTGCCAGCAGGGCCGGGACAGCTGGAAACACCATATATTTT CASRAGTAGNTIYF